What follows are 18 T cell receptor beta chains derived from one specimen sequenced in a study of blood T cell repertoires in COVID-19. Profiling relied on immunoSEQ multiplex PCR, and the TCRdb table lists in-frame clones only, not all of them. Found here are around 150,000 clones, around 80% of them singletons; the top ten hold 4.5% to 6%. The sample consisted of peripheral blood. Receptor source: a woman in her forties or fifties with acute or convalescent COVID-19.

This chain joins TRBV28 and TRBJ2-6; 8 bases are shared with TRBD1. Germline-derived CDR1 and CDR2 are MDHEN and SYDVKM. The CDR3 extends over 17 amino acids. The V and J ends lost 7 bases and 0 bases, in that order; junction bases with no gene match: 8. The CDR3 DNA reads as TGTGCCAGCATCCGGACAGGGATCACCTCTGGGGCCAACGTCCTGACTTTC. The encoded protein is CASIRTGITSGANVLTF.

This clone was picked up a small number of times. The CDR3 bases are TGTGCCAGCAGCCCTGGACAGGGCATCCTCGAGCAGTACTTC. The encoded protein is CASSPGQGILEQYF. V and J are TRBV7-9 and TRBJ2-7; 8 positions agree with TRBD1. This CDR3 comprises 14 residues. The J segment lost 6 bases and the V segment lost 5 bases, leaving 9 bases of the junction unmatched. The V gene's germline CDR1 is SEHNR and CDR2 FQNEAQ (reference sequence).

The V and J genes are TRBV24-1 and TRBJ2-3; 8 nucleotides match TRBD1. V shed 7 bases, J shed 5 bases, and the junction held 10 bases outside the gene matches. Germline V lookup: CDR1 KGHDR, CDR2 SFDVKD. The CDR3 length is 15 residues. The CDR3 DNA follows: TGTGCCACCAGCGTAACCTCGACAGGGGTAGATACGCAGTATTTT. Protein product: CATSVTSTGVDTQYF.

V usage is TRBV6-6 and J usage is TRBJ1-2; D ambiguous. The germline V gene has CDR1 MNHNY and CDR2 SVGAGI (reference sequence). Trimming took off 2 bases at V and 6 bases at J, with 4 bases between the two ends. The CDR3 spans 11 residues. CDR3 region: CASSYEDGYTF. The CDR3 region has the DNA TGTGCCAGCAGTTACGAGGATGGCTACACCTTC.

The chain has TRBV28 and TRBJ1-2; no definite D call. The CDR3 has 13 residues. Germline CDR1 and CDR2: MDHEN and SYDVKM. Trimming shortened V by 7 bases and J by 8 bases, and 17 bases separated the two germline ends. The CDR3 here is CASTNLRGGGYTF. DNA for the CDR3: TGTGCCAGCACCAATCTCCGGGGAGGGGGCTACACCTTC.

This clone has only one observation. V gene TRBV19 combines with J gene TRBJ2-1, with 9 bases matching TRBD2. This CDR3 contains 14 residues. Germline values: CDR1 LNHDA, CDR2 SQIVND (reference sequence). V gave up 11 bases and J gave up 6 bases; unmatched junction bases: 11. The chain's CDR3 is CARGGGRISNEQFF. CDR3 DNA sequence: TGTGCCCGCGGGGGGGGGAGGATTTCCAATGAGCAGTTCTTC.

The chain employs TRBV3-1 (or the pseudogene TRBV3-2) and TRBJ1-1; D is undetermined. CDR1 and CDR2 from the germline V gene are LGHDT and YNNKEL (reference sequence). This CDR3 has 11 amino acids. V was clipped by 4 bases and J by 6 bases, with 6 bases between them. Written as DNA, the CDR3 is TGTGCCAGCAGCCTGGGCGCTGAAGCTTTCTTT. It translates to CASSLGAEAFF.

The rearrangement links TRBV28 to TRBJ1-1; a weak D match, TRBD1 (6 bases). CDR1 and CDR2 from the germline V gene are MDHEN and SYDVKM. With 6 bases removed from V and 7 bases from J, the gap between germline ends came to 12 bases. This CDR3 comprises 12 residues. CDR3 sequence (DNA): TGTGCCAGCAGCTTAACAGGGCTTGAAGCTTTCTTT. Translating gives CASSLTGLEAFF. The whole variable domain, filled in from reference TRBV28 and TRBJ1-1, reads DVKVTQSSRYLVKRTGEKVFLECVQDMDHENMFWYRQDPGLGLRLIYFSYDVKMKEKGDIPEGYSVSREKKERFSLILESASTNQTSMYLCASSLTGLEAFFGQGTRLTVV.

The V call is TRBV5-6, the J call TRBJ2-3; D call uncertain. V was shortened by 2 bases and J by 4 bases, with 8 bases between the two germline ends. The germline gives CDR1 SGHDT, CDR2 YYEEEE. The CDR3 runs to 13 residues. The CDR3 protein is CASSFGPADTQYF. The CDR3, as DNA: TGTGCCAGCAGCTTCGGTCCCGCAGATACGCAGTATTTT.

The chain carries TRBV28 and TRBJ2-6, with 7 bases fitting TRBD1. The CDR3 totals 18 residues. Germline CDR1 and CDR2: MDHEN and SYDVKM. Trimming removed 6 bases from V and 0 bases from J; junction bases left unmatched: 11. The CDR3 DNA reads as TGTGCCAGCAGACGGGACAGCCAAACTTTCTCTGGGGCCAACGTCCTGACTTTC. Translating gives CASRRDSQTFSGANVLTF.

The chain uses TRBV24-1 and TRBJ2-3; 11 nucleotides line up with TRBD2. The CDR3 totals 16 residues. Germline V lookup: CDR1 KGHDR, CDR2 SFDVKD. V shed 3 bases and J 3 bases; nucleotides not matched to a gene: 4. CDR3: CATSDRSGGETDTQYF. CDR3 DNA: TGTGCCACCAGTGATCGTAGCGGGGGGGAGACAGATACGCAGTATTTT.

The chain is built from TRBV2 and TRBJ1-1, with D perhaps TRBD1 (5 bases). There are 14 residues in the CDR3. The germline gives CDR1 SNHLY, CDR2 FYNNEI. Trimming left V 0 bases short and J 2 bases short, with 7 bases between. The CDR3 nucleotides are TGTGCCAGCAGTGAAGCGGGGGGTAACACTGAAGCTTTCTTT. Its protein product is CASSEAGGNTEAFF.

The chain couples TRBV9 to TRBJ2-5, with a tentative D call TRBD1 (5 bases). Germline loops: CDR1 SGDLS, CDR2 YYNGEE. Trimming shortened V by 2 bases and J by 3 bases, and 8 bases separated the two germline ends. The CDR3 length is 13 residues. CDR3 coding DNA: TGTGCCAGCAGCGTTTCCAGGGAAGAGACCCAGTACTTC. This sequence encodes CASSVSREETQYF.

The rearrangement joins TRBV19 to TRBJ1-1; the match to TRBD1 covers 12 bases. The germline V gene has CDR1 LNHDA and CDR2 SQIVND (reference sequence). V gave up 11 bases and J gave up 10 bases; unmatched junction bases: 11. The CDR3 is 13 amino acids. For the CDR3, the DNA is TGTGCCGCCCAGGGACAGGGGGCATGGGGAGCTTTCTTT. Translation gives CAAQGQGAWGAFF.

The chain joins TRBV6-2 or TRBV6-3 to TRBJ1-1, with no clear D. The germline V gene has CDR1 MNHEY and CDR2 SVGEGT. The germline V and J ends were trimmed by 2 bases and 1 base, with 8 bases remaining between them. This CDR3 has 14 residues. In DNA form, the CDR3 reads TGTGCCAGCAGTTACAGCGCCGCGAACACTGAAGCTTTCTTT. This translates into CASSYSAANTEAFF.

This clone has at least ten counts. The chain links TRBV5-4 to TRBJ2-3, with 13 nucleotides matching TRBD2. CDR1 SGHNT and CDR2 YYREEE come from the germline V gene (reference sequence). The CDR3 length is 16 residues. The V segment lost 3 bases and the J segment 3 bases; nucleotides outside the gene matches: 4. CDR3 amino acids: CASSWEGLAGTDTQYF. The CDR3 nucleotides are TGTGCCAGCAGCTGGGAGGGACTAGCGGGGACAGATACGCAGTATTTT.

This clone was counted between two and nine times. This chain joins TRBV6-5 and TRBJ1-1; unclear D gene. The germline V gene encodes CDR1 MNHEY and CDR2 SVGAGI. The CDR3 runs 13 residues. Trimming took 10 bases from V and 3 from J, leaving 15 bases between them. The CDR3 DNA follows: TGTGCCACCTCACTTCTCGGAGACACTGAAGCTTTCTTT. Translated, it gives CATSLLGDTEAFF.

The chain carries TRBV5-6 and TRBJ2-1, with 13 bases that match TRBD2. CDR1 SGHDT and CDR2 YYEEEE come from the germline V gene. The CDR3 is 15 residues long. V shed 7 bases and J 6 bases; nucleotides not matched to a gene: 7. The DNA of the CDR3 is TGTGCCAGCTGTACTAGCGGGGGGGCTTGCAATGAGCAGTTCTTC. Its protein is CASCTSGGACNEQFF.